One and the same sample provided the 24 T cell receptor beta chains below, sequenced in a study of post-analysis software for immune sequencing data. No antigen has been identified for these receptors. Included in the TCR beta cDNA libraries were unique molecular identifiers. TCRdb reprocessed the PCR reads via MiXCR and lists one record per CDR3 protein. The sample includes 650,000 to 900,000 distinct CDR3 sequences, around 46% of them seen just once. Study-level results: In patients, TRBV5-6, TRBV5-1 and TRBV20-1 belonged to five TRBV segments found more frequently than in controls.

The sample taken for sequencing was blood. Source of these receptors: a girl aged 5-17 years with multiple sclerosis.

This clonotype was counted between two and nine times. The V call is TRBV6-5, the J call TRBJ2-7, with 7 nucleotides matching TRBD2. With V trimmed by 4 bases and J by 0 bases, 9 bases remained unmatched. This CDR3 spans 16 amino acids. CDR1 is MNHEY and CDR2 is SVGAGI in the germline V gene. CDR3 in amino acids: CASSSESGASSYEQYF. As DNA, the CDR3 is TGTGCCAGCAGTTCGGAAAGCGGGGCCAGCTCCTACGAGCAGTACTTC.

V gene TRBV15 combines with J gene TRBJ2-7, with D possibly being TRBD1 or TRBD2 (6 bases each). Germline CDR1 reads LNHNV; CDR2 reads YYDKDF (reference sequence). CDR3 size: 17 residues. Trimming stripped 0 bases from V and 3 bases from J, with 18 bases between. CDR3 residues: CATSRDAWGALGYEQYF. CDR3 in DNA: TGTGCCACCAGCAGAGATGCGTGGGGGGCTTTAGGCTACGAGCAGTACTTC.

The chain recombines TRBV30 with TRBJ2-3, with D perhaps TRBD1 (6 bases). This CDR3 comprises 13 residues. Trimming cost V 4 bases and J 1 base, with 9 bases left between them. Germline loops: CDR1 GTSNPN, CDR2 SVGIG (reference sequence). The CDR3 region is CAWKRTGTDTQYF. CDR3 in DNA: TGTGCCTGGAAGAGGACAGGCACAGATACGCAGTATTTT.

This clonotype was seen a few times. V gene TRBV27 combines with J gene TRBJ2-4; D is perhaps TRBD2 (6 bases). With the DNA end fitting TRBJ2-7 better, the J assignment may be wrong. This CDR3 has 15 amino acids. The germline gives CDR1 MNHEY, CDR2 SMNVEV (reference sequence). The CDR3 coding sequence is TGTGCCAGCAGTTTAGGGCCTAGCGCCTTCTACGAGCAGTACTTC. Protein sequence: CASSLGPSAFYEQYF.

CDR3 DNA: TGTGCCAGCAGTTTGACCAGAGGGGGATACAAAAACATTCAGTACTTC. It yields the protein CASSLTRGGYKNIQYF. The rearrangement uses TRBV5-6 and TRBJ2-4; perhaps TRBD1 as D (6 bases). This CDR3 is 16 amino acids long. V was trimmed by 5 bases and J by 3 bases, leaving 18 bases between them. Germline-derived CDR1 and CDR2 are SGHDT and YYEEEE.

This sequence joins TRBV12-3 or TRBV12-4 and TRBJ1-5; possible D gene TRBD1, 5 bases. The CDR3 runs 12 residues. Deletions cut 5 bases from V and 6 bases from J, with 8 bases between. The DNA of the CDR3 is TGTGCCAGCAGTACAGGCGCTCAGCCCCAGCATTTT. The encoded protein is CASSTGAQPQHF.

J is TRBJ1-4 and V is TRBV7-2; 7 nucleotides line up with TRBD1. V lost 5 bases and J lost 2; bases outside the gene matches: 5. The CDR3 is 15 residues long. Germline V gene lookup returns CDR1 SGHTA and CDR2 FQGNSA. The CDR3 DNA follows: TGTGCCAGCAGCGCCCGACAGGGTACTAATGAAAAACTGTTTTTT. Encoded protein: CASSARQGTNEKLFF.

This clonotype was detected ten times or more. The chain recombines TRBV5-8 with TRBJ2-5; 7 nucleotides match TRBD2. Germline CDR1 SGHTS, CDR2 YDEGEE. J lost 11 bases, V lost 1 base, and 11 bases had no gene match. The CDR3 spans 14 residues. CDR3 sequence (DNA): TGTGCCAGCAGCTTGTATCCAGCGGGGATGGAGCAGTACTTC. As protein: CASSLYPAGMEQYF.

The chain is built from TRBV10-3 and TRBJ2-3; D is uncertain. Germline V gene sequence: CDR1 ENHRY, CDR2 SYGVKD. The CDR3 extends over 15 amino acids. Trimming pared 6 bases from V and 0 bases from J, leaving 13 bases between. CDR3 amino acids: CAISPETTSTDTQYF. CDR3 nucleotide sequence: TGTGCCATCAGCCCCGAGACCACTAGCACAGATACGCAGTATTTT.

The chain uses TRBV20-1 and TRBJ2-4; weak D call: TRBD2 (6 bases). The end of the DNA fits TRBJ2-5 better, so the J call may be wrong. The CDR3 totals 16 residues. CDR1 is DFQATT and CDR2 is SNEGSKA in the germline V gene (reference sequence). CDR3 sequence (DNA): TGCAGTGCTAGAGATGCCCCGGGAGATATTCGGGAGACCCAGTACTTC. Protein sequence: CSARDAPGDIRETQYF.

This clonotype was seen a few times. The rearrangement joins TRBV6-5 to TRBJ2-5, with 9 positions matching TRBD1. Trimming at V came to 9 bases and at J to 5 bases, leaving 13 bases not matched to a gene. The CDR3 spans 15 residues. The germline CDR1 and CDR2 sequences are MNHEY and SVGAGI. The CDR3 loop reads CASSSRDRVGETQYF. In DNA form, the CDR3 reads TGTGCCAGTAGTAGCCGGGACAGGGTCGGTGAGACCCAGTACTTC.

V usage is TRBV9 and J usage is TRBJ2-7, with 7 bases lining up with TRBD2. The V segment lost 4 bases and the J segment 7 bases; nucleotides outside the gene matches: 14. Germline CDR1 SGDLS, CDR2 YYNGEE. The CDR3 covers 15 residues. The CDR3 region has the DNA TGTGCCAGCAGCTCCCGGGGCAGCGGGATCGGGGAGCAGTACTTC. Residues: CASSSRGSGIGEQYF.

The rearrangement joins TRBV7-2 to TRBJ1-2; a possible D gene is TRBD1 (5 bases). Trimming took 5 bases from V and 10 from J, leaving 14 bases between them. The CDR3 runs to 12 residues. CDR1 and CDR2 from the germline V gene are SGHTA and FQGNSA. The CDR3 DNA sequence: TGTGCCAGCAGCGCCGGGACCGATCTCTACACCTTC. This gives the protein CASSAGTDLYTF.

In its sample, this clonotype was seen a few times. The chain is built from TRBV2 and TRBJ2-2; 8 positions agree with TRBD1. Trimming cost V 4 bases and J 0 bases; bases outside gene matches: 1. The CDR3 has 15 residues. Per germline, CDR1 SNHLY and CDR2 FYNNEI. The CDR3 coding sequence is TGTGCCAGCAGTGGGACAGGGACGAACACCGGGGAGCTGTTTTTT. Encoded protein: CASSGTGTNTGELFF.

The gene calls are TRBV4-2 and TRBJ2-1; 7 bases align to TRBD1. Germline assignment: CDR1 LGHNA and CDR2 YNFKEQ. J was trimmed by 0 bases and V by 4 bases; bases with no gene match: 12. This CDR3 is built from 18 residues. The CDR3 reads CASSPRTGVESSYNEQFF. The CDR3 coding sequence is TGTGCCAGCAGCCCACGGACAGGAGTCGAGAGCTCCTACAATGAGCAGTTCTTC.

Comments on this clonotype: Because the CDR3 is missing its conserved closing phenylalanine or tryptophan, this is likely a read error. The chain couples TRBV29-1 to TRBJ1-2, with D maybe TRBD1 (6 bases). Looked up from germline, CDR1 is SQVTM and CDR2 is ANQGSEA. The CDR3 spans 13 residues. V lost 1 base and J lost 4, with 10 bases in between. CDR3 in amino acids: CSVEGGGGYGYTC. The CDR3 nucleotides are TGCAGCGTTGAAGGAGGGGGAGGCTATGGCTACACCTGC.

V and J are TRBV20-1 and TRBJ2-5; 11 bases fit TRBD1. CDR3 size: 15 residues. Germline V gives CDR1 DFQATT, CDR2 SNEGSKA (reference sequence). V lost 6 bases, J lost 5 bases, and 11 bases stayed unmatched. The CDR3 nucleotides are TGCAGTGCCACAAATCAGGGACAGGGGGGTGAGACCCAGTACTTC. The encoded protein is CSATNQGQGGETQYF.

V usage is TRBV11-1 and J usage is TRBJ2-5, with D perhaps assigned TRBD1 or TRBD2 (5 bases each). Trimming took off 4 bases at V and 2 bases at J, with 23 bases between the two ends. Germline CDR1 reads SGHAT; CDR2 reads FQDESV (reference sequence). This CDR3 spans 18 amino acids. CDR3 sequence: CASSYPIAGTGQQETQYF. The CDR3 nucleotides are TGTGCCAGCAGCTACCCTATCGCCGGGACGGGGCAACAAGAGACCCAGTACTTC.

CDR3 sequence: CAGDRAETSGSYEQYF. For the CDR3, the DNA is TGTGCCGGGGACAGGGCTGAGACTAGCGGCTCCTACGAGCAGTACTTC. The V call is TRBV30, the J call TRBJ2-7; either TRBD1 or TRBD2 may fit D (9 bases each). Trimming removed 8 bases from V and 0 bases from J, with 23 bases in between. There are 16 residues in the CDR3. CDR1 is GTSNPN, CDR2 SVGIG, per germline (reference sequence). The full variable domain, its missing parts supplied by reference TRBV30 and TRBJ2-7, is SQTIHQWPATLVQPVGSPLSLECTVEGTSNPNLYWYRQAAGRGLQLLFYSVGIGQISSEVPQNLSASRPQDRQFILSSKKLLLSDSGFYLCAGDRAETSGSYEQYFGPGTRLTVT.

The chain is built from TRBV7-2 and TRBJ2-5; no clear D. The V and J ends lost 3 bases and 2 bases respectively, with 10 bases between them. The CDR3 covers 14 residues. Looked up from germline, CDR1 is SGHTA and CDR2 is FQGNSA. For the CDR3, the DNA is TGTGCCAGCAGCTTTAGGGTTGGGCAAGAGACCCAGTACTTC. Translated, it gives CASSFRVGQETQYF.

V and J are TRBV15 and TRBJ2-7; D is perhaps TRBD1 (5 bases). The V end lost 5 bases, the J end lost 6 bases, and 20 bases lay between the germline ends. CDR3 length equals 15 residues. The V gene's germline CDR1 is LNHNV and CDR2 YYDKDF (reference sequence). CDR3 DNA sequence: TGTGCCACCAGCCCTAGGGGAAAAGTTCTTACCGAGCAGTACTTC. It translates to CATSPRGKVLTEQYF.

The chain recombines TRBV28 with TRBJ2-5, with 7 bases that match TRBD2. The V gene end was trimmed by 2 bases and the J gene end by 4 bases; junction bases not matched to a gene: 7. The CDR3 sequence is 15 residues long. CDR1 is MDHEN, CDR2 SYDVKM, per germline. The CDR3 DNA sequence: TGTGCCAGCAGTTTAGGGGGGAGGGCCATAGAGACCCAGTACTTC. It translates to CASSLGGRAIETQYF.

The gene calls are TRBV12-3 or TRBV12-4 and TRBJ2-7; D possibly corresponds to TRBD2 (7 bases). Between the trimmed V and J ends, which lost 5 bases and 3 bases, there was a span of 17 bases. This CDR3 has 15 amino acids. The CDR3 DNA follows: TGTGCCAGCAGTCCGAGGGGGAGCGGGAACTACGAGCAGTACTTC. Amino acids: CASSPRGSGNYEQYF.

The chain couples TRBV20-1 to TRBJ2-1; 7 bases are shared with TRBD1. Trimming removed 4 bases from V and 4 bases from J; junction bases left unmatched: 7. The CDR3 loop spans 14 amino acids. CDR1 DFQATT and CDR2 SNEGSKA come from the germline V gene (reference sequence). The CDR3 region is CSAITGASYNEQFF. The CDR3 DNA sequence: TGCAGTGCTATTACAGGGGCCTCGTACAATGAGCAGTTCTTC.